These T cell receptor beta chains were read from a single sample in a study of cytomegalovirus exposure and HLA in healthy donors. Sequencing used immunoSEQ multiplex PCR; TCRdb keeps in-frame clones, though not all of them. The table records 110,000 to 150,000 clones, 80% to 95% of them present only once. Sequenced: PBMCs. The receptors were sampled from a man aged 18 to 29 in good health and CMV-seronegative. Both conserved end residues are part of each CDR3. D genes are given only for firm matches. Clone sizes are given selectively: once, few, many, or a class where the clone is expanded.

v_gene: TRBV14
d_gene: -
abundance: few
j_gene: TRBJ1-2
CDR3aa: CASSPNREGSYGYTF
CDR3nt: TGTGCCAGCAGCCCCAACAGGGAAGGGTCCTATGGCTACACCTTC

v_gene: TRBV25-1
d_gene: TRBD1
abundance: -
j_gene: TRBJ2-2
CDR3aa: CASSKQGARGGELFF
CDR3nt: TGTGCCAGCAGTAAACAGGGGGCGCGTGGCGGGGAGCTGTTTTTT

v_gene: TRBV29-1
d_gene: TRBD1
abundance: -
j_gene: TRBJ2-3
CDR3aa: CSDTGTDLGGTQYF
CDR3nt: TGCAGCGACACCGGGACAGATCTCGGTGGTACGCAGTATTTT

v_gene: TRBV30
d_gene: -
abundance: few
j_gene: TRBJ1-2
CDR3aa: CAWSTARAALNYGYTF
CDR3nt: TGTGCCTGGAGCACCGCGAGAGCTGCGCTTAACTATGGCTACACCTTC

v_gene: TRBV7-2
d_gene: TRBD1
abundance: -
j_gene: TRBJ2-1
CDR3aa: CASSGRQGRDEQFF
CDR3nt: TGTGCCAGCAGCGGAAGACAGGGTCGCGATGAGCAGTTCTTC

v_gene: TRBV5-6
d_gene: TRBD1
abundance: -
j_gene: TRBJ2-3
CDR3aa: CASSLRQGMGTDTQYF
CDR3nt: TGTGCCAGCAGCTTGAGACAGGGGATGGGGACAGATACGCAGTATTTT

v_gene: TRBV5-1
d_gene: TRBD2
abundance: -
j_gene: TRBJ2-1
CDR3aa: CASSPSSGGAYNEQFF
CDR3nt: TGCGCCAGCAGCCCCTCTAGCGGGGGGGCCTACAATGAGCAGTTCTTC

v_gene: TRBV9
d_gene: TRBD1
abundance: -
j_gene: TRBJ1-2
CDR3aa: CASSPGQAGVGGYTF
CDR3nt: TGTGCCAGCAGCCCCGGACAGGCCGGGGTGGGCGGCTACACCTTC

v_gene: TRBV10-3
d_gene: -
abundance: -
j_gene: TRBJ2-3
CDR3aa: CAISGQQSNQPTDTQYF
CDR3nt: TGTGCCATCAGCGGACAGCAATCAAACCAGCCCACAGATACGCAGTATTTT

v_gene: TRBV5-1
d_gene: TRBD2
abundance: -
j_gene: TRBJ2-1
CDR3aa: CASSLGTSGNYNEQFF
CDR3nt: TGCGCCAGCAGCTTGGGAACTAGCGGGAACTACAATGAGCAGTTCTTC

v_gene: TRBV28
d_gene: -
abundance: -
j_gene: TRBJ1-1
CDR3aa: CASSSGLRGAFF
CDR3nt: TGTGCCAGCAGCTCCGGGCTAAGGGGGGCTTTCTTT

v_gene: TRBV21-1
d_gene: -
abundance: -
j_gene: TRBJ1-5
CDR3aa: CASSKTPGGHQPQHF
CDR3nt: TGTGCCAGCAGCAAAACCCCCGGCGGCCATCAGCCCCAGCATTTT

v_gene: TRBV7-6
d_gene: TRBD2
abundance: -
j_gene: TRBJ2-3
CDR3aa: CASRVGGVGDTQYF
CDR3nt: TGTGCCAGCAGAGTGGGGGGGGTAGGAGATACGCAGTATTTT